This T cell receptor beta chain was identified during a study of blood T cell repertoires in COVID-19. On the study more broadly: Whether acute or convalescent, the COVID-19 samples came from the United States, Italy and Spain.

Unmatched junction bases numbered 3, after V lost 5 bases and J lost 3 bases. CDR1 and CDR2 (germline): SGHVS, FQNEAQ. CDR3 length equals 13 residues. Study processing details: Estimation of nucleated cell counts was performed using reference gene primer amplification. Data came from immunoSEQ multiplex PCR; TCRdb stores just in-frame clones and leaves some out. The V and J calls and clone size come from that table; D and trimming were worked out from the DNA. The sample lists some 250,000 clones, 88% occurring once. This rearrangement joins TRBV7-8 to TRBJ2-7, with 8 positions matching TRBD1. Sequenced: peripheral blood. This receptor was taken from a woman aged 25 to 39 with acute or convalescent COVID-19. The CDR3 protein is CASSETGDYEQYF. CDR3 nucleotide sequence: TGTGCCAGCAGCGAGACAGGGGACTACGAGCAGTACTTC.